The next 10 T cell receptor beta chains were all read from a single sample in a study of shared clonotypes between healthy human individuals. Produced via immunoSEQ multiplex PCR; TCRdb's table is partial and in-frame only. The data show a few hundred thousand clones, just under 97% seen once. CD45RO-negative cells were positively selected for CCR7, leaving out terminally differentiated effector memory CD45RA+ cells. The specimen sequenced was naive CD8+ T cells sorted from blood. Receptor source: a woman in her 30s in good health.

This chain links TRBV4-2 with TRBJ2-2, with D possibly TRBD1 on 5 matching bases. The CDR3 length is 17 residues. Germline V gene data show CDR1 as LGHNA and CDR2 as YNFKEQ. Deletions cut 0 bases from V and 6 bases from J, with 17 bases between. CDR3 in amino acids: CASSQELVGPLPGELFF. The DNA of the CDR3 is TGTGCCAGCAGCCAAGAATTAGTGGGGCCCCTTCCCGGGGAGCTGTTTTTT.

This chain uses TRBV9 with TRBJ1-1, with D unclear. CDR1 and CDR2 from the germline V gene are SGDLS and YYNGEE. This CDR3 contains 15 residues. With 0 bases removed from V and 0 bases from J, the gap between germline ends came to 9 bases. CDR3 bases: TGTGCCAGCAGCGTAGCTTCTGAGTTGAACACTGAAGCTTTCTTT. Translated: CASSVASELNTEAFF.

V usage is TRBV7-9 and J usage is TRBJ2-7, with 7 bases aligning to TRBD1. With V trimmed by 4 bases and J by 3 bases, 9 bases remained unmatched. The CDR3 sequence is 15 residues long. Germline CDR1 reads SEHNR; CDR2 reads FQNEAQ (reference sequence). CDR3 amino acids: CASSYKDRVGYEQYF. CDR3 coding DNA: TGTGCCAGCAGCTACAAAGACAGGGTAGGCTACGAGCAGTACTTC.

This chain links TRBV19 with TRBJ1-2; D not resolved. The CDR3 consists of 11 residues. V shed 4 bases and J shed 3 bases, with 3 bases lying between them. Germline loops: CDR1 LNHDA, CDR2 SQIVND (reference sequence). The CDR3 region has the DNA TGTGCCAGTAGTACCCACTATGGCTACACCTTC. This codes for CASSTHYGYTF.

The rearrangement links TRBV5-1 to TRBJ2-1; TRBD2 agrees at 15 bases. The CDR3 runs to 18 residues. Looked up from germline, CDR1 is SGHRS and CDR2 is YFSETQ. V lost 4 bases to trimming and J lost 7 bases; unmatched junction nucleotides: 12. CDR3 nucleotides: TGCGCCAGCAGCCCGGGGACTAGCGGGAGGTGGGGGGTGAATGAGCAGTTCTTC. It is translated as CASSPGTSGRWGVNEQFF.

V usage is TRBV14 and J usage is TRBJ2-1, with D hard to call. Trimming stripped 4 bases from V and 8 bases from J, with 15 bases between. Germline assignment: CDR1 SGHDN and CDR2 FVKESK. The CDR3 sequence is 14 residues long. The CDR3 DNA sequence: TGTGCCAGCAGCCCTCGACCCATTGGCGATGAGCAGTTCTTC. This sequence encodes CASSPRPIGDEQFF.

The chain has TRBV11-3 and TRBJ2-1, with D perhaps matching TRBD1 or TRBD2 (5 bases each). CDR3 size: 12 residues. Germline V CDR1 and CDR2: SGHNT, YENEEA. Trimming shortened V by 5 bases and J by 10 bases, and 12 bases separated the two germline ends. DNA of the CDR3: TGTGCCAGCAGCCGTGGGGGTCGGGAGCAGTTCTTC. Its protein product is CASSRGGREQFF.

The CDR3 region is CASSRGSDTQYF. The CDR3 DNA is TGTGCCAGCAGCCGGGGGTCAGATACGCAGTATTTT. The chain links TRBV5-4 to TRBJ2-3, with TRBD2 as a possible D gene (6 bases). This CDR3 is 12 amino acids long. V lost 4 bases to trimming and J lost 4 bases, with 7 bases between them. CDR1 is SGHNT, CDR2 YYREEE, per germline (reference sequence).

This sequence joins TRBV6-5 and TRBJ1-2; D gene ambiguous. From germline, CDR1 is MNHEY and CDR2 SVGAGI. Trimming took off 2 bases at V and 0 bases at J, with 7 bases between the two ends. The CDR3 is made up of 14 amino acids. CDR3 sequence (DNA): TGTGCCAGCAGTTACGGGATAGCTAACTATGGCTACACCTTC. Translated, it gives CASSYGIANYGYTF.

The rearrangement links TRBV2 to TRBJ2-6, with D possibly TRBD1 on 6 matching bases. V lost 8 bases to trimming and J lost 1 base, with 12 bases between them. Germline CDR1 and CDR2: SNHLY and FYNNEI. The CDR3 contains 15 residues. The CDR3 here is CASLQGRSGANVLTF. In DNA, the CDR3 is TGTGCCAGCCTACAGGGAAGGTCTGGGGCCAACGTCCTGACTTTC. Looking up the rest from reference TRBV2 and TRBJ2-6 gives the full variable domain: EPEVTQTPSHQVTQMGQEVILRCVPISNHLYFYWYRQILGQKVEFLVSFYNNEISEKSEIFDDQFSVERPDGSNFTLKIRSTKLEDSAMYFCASLQGRSGANVLTFGAGSRLTVL.